This T cell receptor (beta chain) emerged from a study of T cells in localized non-small cell lung cancer. Study findings and constraints: Of the top 100 tumor clones, median around 60 were in adjacent lung, about 26 among its top 100. Uninvolved nearby lung showed the greatest T cell clonality, exceeding that found in tumor. Sequencing involved a lone tumor region, leaving heterogeneity possible. A denser population of T cells in blood accompanied longer overall survival.

TCRdb's table, derived via immunoSEQ multiplex PCR, lists solely in-frame clones and lacks some. This sample has roughly 1,800 clones, with 27% found just once. As for this clone: The antigen remains undetermined.

This clonotype originated in a woman aged 40-75 years with stage I lung adenocarcinoma. The source was lung tumor tissue, collected before any cancer treatment.

Here the CDR3 reads CASSPPGQGGSTEAFF. The DNA for the CDR3 is TGTGCCAGCAGTCCCCCGGGACAGGGCGGTTCTACTGAAGCTTTCTTT. The rearrangement links TRBV14 to TRBJ1-1; 9 bases match TRBD1. Germline assignment: CDR1 SGHDN and CDR2 FVKESK. The trim removed 6 bases at V and 5 bases at J, leaving 13 bases unmatched. The CDR3 is 16 amino acids.